One sample yielded the 20 T cell receptor beta chains listed below, sequenced in a study of glioma-infiltrating T cells after dendritic cell vaccination. Time point in this sample: after dendritic cell vaccination, including at tumor progression/relapse. Sequenced by immunoSEQ multiplex PCR; TCRdb stores in-frame clones only, minus some. The sample shows about 90,000 clones, around 83% of them seen only once. The starting material was blood, obtained after dendritic cell vaccination. The receptor set was obtained from a human donor with glioblastoma.

In its sample, this clone was seen a few times. Germline is not matched at one junction end, which may reflect a read error. The V and J genes are TRBV15 and TRBJ2-7; 7 bases agree with TRBD2. The CDR3 has 15 residues. Germline assignment: CDR1 LNHNV and CDR2 YYDKDF (reference sequence). The CDR3 bases are TGTGCCACCAGCAGAGATCGGGGAGGGTCCTCCGAGCAGTACTTC. It is translated as CATSRDRGGSSEQYF. Full variable domain (missing parts from reference TRBV15 and TRBJ2-7): DAMVIQNPRYQVTQFGKPVTLSCSQTLNHNVMYWYQQKSSQAPKLLFHYYDKDFNNEADTPDNFQSRRPNTSFCFLDIRSPGLGDTAMYLCATSRDRGGSSEQYFGPGTRLTVT.

This sequence joins TRBV11-2 and TRBJ1-3; 7 nucleotides agree with TRBD1. Germline V gene data show CDR1 as SGHAT and CDR2 as FQNNGV. This CDR3 spans 15 amino acids. The V segment lost 4 bases and the J segment 3 bases; nucleotides outside the gene matches: 6. The CDR3 nucleotides read TGTGCCAGCAGCTCCTTGACAGGGATTGGAAACACCATATATTTT. Amino acid sequence: CASSSLTGIGNTIYF.

The rearrangement uses TRBV2 and TRBJ1-2, with D tentatively TRBD1 (6 bases). Trimming removed 8 bases from V and 6 bases from J, with 13 bases in between. CDR1 is SNHLY, CDR2 FYNNEI, per germline. The CDR3 is made up of 12 amino acids. Here the CDR3 DNA reads TGTGCCAGCTTTTTCAGGGGTGATGGCTACACCTTC. The encoded protein is CASFFRGDGYTF.

V is TRBV19 and J is TRBJ1-2, with TRBD1 as a possible D gene (6 bases). Trimming pared 5 bases from V and 8 bases from J, leaving 24 bases between. The CDR3 sequence is 16 residues long. The germline CDR1 and CDR2 sequences are LNHDA and SQIVND (reference sequence). CDR3 in DNA: TGTGCCAGTAGTCAATCTCACTCAGGGGCCTCGGGGGGCTACACCTTC. Translating gives CASSQSHSGASGGYTF.

The gene calls are TRBV4-3 and TRBJ1-5; D remains unclear. The CDR3 extends over 13 amino acids. CDR1 LGHNA and CDR2 YSLEER come from the germline V gene. V lost 0 bases to trimming and J lost 11 bases, with 11 bases between them. CDR3 DNA: TGCGCCAGCAGCCAAGAAGAACAATCAGCCCAGCATTTT. Protein: CASSQEEQSAQHF.

V gene TRBV14 combines with J gene TRBJ2-2; 8 bases map to TRBD1. Unmatched junction bases numbered 4, after V lost 1 base and J lost 6 bases. The CDR3 totals 15 residues. CDR1 and CDR2 (germline): SGHDN, FVKESK. CDR3 region: CASSQVGRGPGELFF. CDR3 in DNA: TGTGCCAGCAGCCAAGTGGGCAGGGGGCCCGGGGAGCTGTTTTTT.

This chain links TRBV19 with TRBJ1-2, with TRBD1 matching over 11 bases. Per germline, CDR1 LNHDA and CDR2 SQIVND (reference sequence). Trimming removed 9 bases from V and 5 bases from J; junction bases left unmatched: 11. The CDR3 sequence is 15 residues long. CDR3 region: CASHPRDRGRYGYTF. The CDR3 coding sequence is TGTGCCAGCCACCCCCGGGACAGGGGGAGATATGGCTACACCTTC.

The chain combines TRBV7-2 with TRBJ2-7, with TRBD2 identical over 11 bases. With 3 bases clipped from V and 4 bases from J, the junction kept 8 bases outside the gene matches. Germline CDR1 is SGHTA and CDR2 is FQGNSA. This CDR3 region has 16 residues. This CDR3 is CASSFVGTSGEYEQYF. Here the CDR3 DNA reads TGTGCCAGCAGCTTCGTAGGGACTAGCGGAGAGTACGAGCAGTACTTC.

This clone was picked up a small number of times. This sequence joins TRBV30 and TRBJ1-2; D unresolved. The V end was cut by 0 bases, the J end by 8 bases, with 13 bases between. Germline V CDR1 and CDR2: GTSNPN, SVGIG (reference sequence). This CDR3 has 13 amino acids. CDR3 nucleotide sequence: TGTGCCTGGAGTGTAAGTTCAGTGCAAGGCTACACCTTC. This gives the protein CAWSVSSVQGYTF.

The chain uses TRBV27 and TRBJ1-2; 8 nucleotides line up with TRBD1. Germline trimming cut 5 bases from V and 7 bases from J; bases unmatched to any gene: 3. Looked up from germline, CDR1 is MNHEY and CDR2 is SMNVEV (reference sequence). The CDR3 covers 12 residues. The CDR3 reads CASSTTGVGYTF. The CDR3 bases are TGTGCCAGCAGTACGACAGGGGTTGGCTACACCTTC.

The chain carries TRBV9 and TRBJ1-6, with D possibly TRBD1 on 5 matching bases. Germline V gene lookup returns CDR1 SGDLS and CDR2 YYNGEE. The V and J ends lost 3 bases and 8 bases respectively, with 15 bases between them. The CDR3 spans 15 residues. The CDR3 protein is CASSEGLGKDSPLHF. The CDR3 DNA is TGTGCCAGCAGCGAGGGACTAGGCAAGGATTCACCCCTCCACTTT.

This clone was recorded only once. V is TRBV6-1 and J is TRBJ2-7; TRBD1 aligns across 7 bases. CDR3 length equals 15 residues. V dropped 3 bases and J dropped 6; count of bases not matched to a gene: 11. Germline V gene sequence: CDR1 MNHNS, CDR2 SASEGT. In DNA form, the CDR3 reads TGTGCCAGCAGTGAGTCCGGGACAGACAGCCGCGAGCAGTACTTC. Its translation is CASSESGTDSREQYF.

The genes are TRBV10-3 and TRBJ2-3; the match to TRBD2 covers 8 bases. V lost 7 bases and J lost 3; bases outside the gene matches: 3. This CDR3 has 13 residues. Germline-derived CDR1 and CDR2 are ENHRY and SYGVKD. CDR3 residues: CAINSGGTDTQYF. CDR3 bases: TGTGCCATCAACAGCGGGGGAACAGATACGCAGTATTTT.

This clone was recorded a few times. This chain joins TRBV19 and TRBJ1-1, with D unresolved. The V and J ends lost 3 bases and 4 bases respectively, with 9 bases between them. The CDR3 contains 13 residues. The V gene's germline CDR1 is LNHDA and CDR2 SQIVND (reference sequence). The CDR3 coding sequence is TGTGCCAGTAGTATGAGTCTAGGCACTGAAGCTTTCTTT. This gives the protein CASSMSLGTEAFF. Variable domain in full (rest from reference TRBV19 and TRBJ1-1): DGGITQSPKYLFRKEGQNVTLSCEQNLNHDAMYWYRQDPGQGLRLIYYSQIVNDFQKGDIAEGYSVSREKKESFPLTVTSAQKNPTAFYLCASSMSLGTEAFFGQGTRLTVV.

The chain couples TRBV20-1 to TRBJ2-1, with D perhaps matching TRBD1 (5 bases). V lost 7 bases and J lost 6, with 10 bases in between. The CDR3 loop spans 11 amino acids. The germline CDR1 and CDR2 sequences are DFQATT and SNEGSKA (reference sequence). CDR3 DNA: TGCAGTGTTGTACAGGTCAATGAGCAGTTCTTC. Encoded protein: CSVVQVNEQFF.

The V and J genes are TRBV9 and TRBJ2-2; 8 nucleotides line up with TRBD1. Germline CDR1 reads SGDLS; CDR2 reads YYNGEE. This CDR3 comprises 17 residues. The ends lost 4 bases at V and 1 base at J; junction bases unmatched: 9. CDR3 sequence (DNA): TGTGCCAGCAGCCCACTAGGACAGGGTCGGAACACCGGGGAGCTGTTTTTT. Translation gives CASSPLGQGRNTGELFF.

This chain links TRBV6-5 with TRBJ2-7; 10 nucleotides agree with TRBD1. CDR1 is MNHEY, CDR2 SVGAGI, per germline. Unmatched junction bases numbered 2, after V lost 8 bases and J lost 4 bases. CDR3 size: 12 residues. CDR3 coding DNA: TGTGCCAGCCGGGACAGGGGTTACGAGCAGTACTTC. This sequence encodes CASRDRGYEQYF.

CDR3 DNA: TGTGCCAGCAGCTCGGGGACTAGCGGGGGGGAAGAGACCCAGTACTTC. Translating gives CASSSGTSGGEETQYF. The chain employs TRBV7-3 and TRBJ2-5; 16 bases are a match to TRBD2. The CDR3 totals 16 residues. V lost 4 bases and J lost 3; bases outside the gene matches: 2. Germline V gives CDR1 SGHTA, CDR2 FQGTGA. Drawing the rest from reference TRBV7-3 and TRBJ2-5, the complete variable domain is GAGVSQTPSNKVTEKGKYVELRCDPISGHTALYWYRQSLGQGPEFLIYFQGTGAADDSGLPNDRFFAVRPEGSVSTLKIQRTERGDSAVYLCASSSGTSGGEETQYFGPGTRLLVL.

V usage is TRBV2 and J usage is TRBJ1-1; 8 nucleotides align to TRBD1. Germline V gives CDR1 SNHLY, CDR2 FYNNEI. The J segment lost 3 bases and the V segment lost 6 bases, leaving 9 bases of the junction unmatched. CDR3 length: 15 residues. The CDR3 DNA sequence: TGTGCCAGCAGGACCGGACAGGGTTGGGACACTGAAGCTTTCTTT. It encodes CASRTGQGWDTEAFF. Together with reference TRBV2 and TRBJ1-1, the CDR3 gives the full variable domain: EPEVTQTPSHQVTQMGQEVILRCVPISNHLYFYWYRQILGQKVEFLVSFYNNEISEKSEIFDDQFSVERPDGSNFTLKIRSTKLEDSAMYFCASRTGQGWDTEAFFGQGTRLTVV.

This sequence joins TRBV29-1 and TRBJ1-1, with D possibly being TRBD1 (5 bases). Germline-derived CDR1 and CDR2 are SQVTM and ANQGSEA. This CDR3 region has 10 residues. The V and J ends lost 6 bases and 4 bases respectively, with 6 bases between them. The chain's CDR3 is CSVGGTEAFF. As DNA, the CDR3 is TGCAGCGTCGGGGGCACTGAAGCTTTCTTT.